This TCR beta chain was identified in a study of identical twins. Unique molecular identifiers were present on cDNA, and template switching added a universal primer site. TCRdb passed the 5' RACE reads through MiXCR, listing each CDR3 protein once. This table holds 550,000 to 800,000 distinct CDR3 sequences, about 7% found once. This clonotype turned up a few times. The germline V gene encodes CDR1 ENHRY and CDR2 SYGVKD. The CDR3 contains 15 residues. V dropped 6 bases and J dropped 0 bases, with 15 bases sitting between them. Another study also made use of these data, one on yellow fever vaccine responses in identical twins.

The receptor was derived from a woman between 18 and 29 years old in good health. The specimen was PBMCs. The rearrangement uses TRBV10-3 and TRBJ2-7; D unclear. The CDR3 region has the DNA TGTGCCATCAGCCCGGCAACAAGTTACTCCTACGAGCAGTACTTC. Its translation is CAISPATSYSYEQYF.